Below, 16 T cell receptor beta chains from the same sample are listed, as sequenced in a study of CD8+CD57+ T cells in acquired aplastic anemia. CD8+CD57+ cell expansion, shown by flow cytometry, had occurred in the patients selected for sequencing. Genomic DNA was employed as the template in profiling TCR beta VDJ and CDR3. Via MiXCR, TCRdb re-called the reads, giving one row per CDR3 protein. The sample consists of under 250,000 distinct CDR3 sequences, around 43% of them appearing once. The sequencing sample was made of sorted CD4+, CD8+, or CD8+CD57+ T cells (not recorded which) from PBMCs. Receptors were obtained from a human donor with aplastic anemia.

The chain is built from TRBV30 and TRBJ1-1, with 8 bases fitting TRBD1. Germline CDR1 is GTSNPN and CDR2 is SVGIG (reference sequence). The CDR3 sequence is 12 residues long. V was clipped by 5 bases and J by 6 bases; unmatched bases: 5. CDR3 bases: TGTGCCTGGGGACCGACAGGGGCTGAAGCTTTCTTT. It yields the protein CAWGPTGAEAFF. The full variable domain, completed using reference TRBV30 and TRBJ1-1, is SQTIHQWPATLVQPVGSPLSLECTVEGTSNPNLYWYRQAAGRGLQLLFYSVGIGQISSEVPQNLSASRPQDRQFILSSKKLLLSDSGFYLCAWGPTGAEAFFGQGTRLTVV.

This chain's CDR3 is CASTAAGNYGYTF. CDR3 in DNA: TGTGCCAGTACCGCAGCCGGGAACTATGGCTACACCTTC. The V call is TRBV19, the J call TRBJ1-2; no firm D call. This CDR3 spans 13 amino acids. In germline, CDR1 is LNHDA, CDR2 SQIVND (reference sequence). V was shortened by 7 bases and J by 2 bases, with 11 bases between the two germline ends.

This clonotype was counted many times. The J gene is TRBJ1-5, the V gene TRBV15; 7 positions match TRBD1. Trimming cost V 5 bases and J 6 bases; bases outside gene matches: 7. The CDR3 is 14 residues long. Germline V gene data show CDR1 as LNHNV and CDR2 as YYDKDF (reference sequence). CDR3 nucleotide sequence: TGTGCCACCAGCGAAGACAGGGCGAGTCAGCCCCAGCATTTT. Protein product: CATSEDRASQPQHF.

The gene calls are TRBV9 and TRBJ1-4, with unresolved D. Germline V gives CDR1 SGDLS, CDR2 YYNGEE. Trimming cost V 2 bases and J 6 bases, with 14 bases left between them. The CDR3 length is 15 residues. The CDR3 DNA sequence: TGTGCCAGCAGCGTGGCTAGCGCTAGGGATGAAAAACTGTTTTTT. Its translation is CASSVASARDEKLFF.

The CDR3 region has the DNA TGTGCCACCAGCAGAGGGGTAGGGGGGGCCACCGGGGAGCTGTTTTTT. Residues: CATSRGVGGATGELFF. V usage is TRBV15 and J usage is TRBJ2-2, with D perhaps TRBD2 (7 bases). Trimming removed 1 base at V and 4 bases at J, with 13 bases between. The CDR3 sequence is 16 residues long. Germline loops: CDR1 LNHNV, CDR2 YYDKDF (reference sequence).

This clonotype showed up many times. The V gene is TRBV6-6, the J gene TRBJ2-7; 8 bases match TRBD2. This CDR3 has 11 residues. CDR1 and CDR2 from the germline V gene are MNHNY and SVGAGI (reference sequence). V trimming: 10 bases; J trimming: 6 bases; junction bases outside the gene matches: 5. The CDR3 loop is CAIREGVEQYF. CDR3 nucleotides: TGTGCCATCCGGGAGGGAGTCGAGCAGTACTTC.

This clonotype was recorded a few times. The junction and the germline gene differ at one end; a read error may be behind it. J is TRBJ1-5 and V is TRBV4-3; D gene unclear. Germline lookup yields CDR1 LGHNA and CDR2 YSLEER. The CDR3 totals 16 residues. The CDR3 DNA reads TGCGCCGGCAGGACGAGTGTTGGACTCAGCAATCAGCCCCAGCATTTT. Translated: CAGRTSVGLSNQPQHF.

This clonotype has ten or more counts. V usage is TRBV4-3 and J usage is TRBJ2-5; no clear D. Germline V gives CDR1 LGHNA, CDR2 YSLEER. This CDR3 is 14 amino acids long. V lost 2 bases and J 4 bases, leaving 11 bases between the germline ends. This CDR3 is CASSQSSYLETQYF. In nucleotides, the CDR3 is TGCGCCAGCAGCCAATCAAGCTATCTAGAGACCCAGTACTTC.

The sample holds many counts of this clonotype. V gene TRBV20-1 combines with J gene TRBJ2-7; TRBD2 aligns across 12 bases. The trim removed 6 bases at V and 1 base at J, leaving 13 bases unmatched. CDR3 length: 17 residues. CDR1 is DFQATT and CDR2 is SNEGSKA in the germline V gene (reference sequence). The CDR3 loop reads CSALAGLAGGPSYEQYF. The CDR3 coding sequence is TGCAGTGCCCTCGCGGGGCTAGCGGGAGGGCCGTCCTACGAGCAGTACTTC.

This clonotype was seen a single time. V is TRBV28 and J is TRBJ1-2; D is undetermined. The ends were cut back, 6 bases at V and 6 bases at J, with 8 bases in the middle. Germline CDR1 MDHEN, CDR2 SYDVKM. CDR3 length: 11 amino acids. CDR3 residues: CASSNLNGYTF. CDR3 in DNA: TGTGCCAGCAGCAATCTGAATGGCTACACCTTC.

This clonotype appeared a few times. This chain joins TRBV12-5 and TRBJ2-3; 9 positions agree with TRBD2. V lost 2 bases to trimming and J lost 0 bases; unmatched junction nucleotides: 15. Germline values: CDR1 LGHNT, CDR2 FRNRAP. CDR3 length: 20 amino acids. CDR3 in DNA: TGTGCTAGTGGTTTGAACCATTTAGCGGGAGCCGATGGGAGCACAGATACGCAGTATTTT. Protein: CASGLNHLAGADGSTDTQYF.

The chain is built from TRBV29-1 and TRBJ2-2, with TRBD2 matching over 7 bases. The CDR3 covers 14 residues. The germline gives CDR1 SQVTM, CDR2 ANQGSEA. V was clipped by 6 bases and J by 4 bases; unmatched bases: 8. The DNA for the CDR3 is TGCAGCGTCGCGGGAGCCCGAGGCACCGGGGAGCTGTTTTTT. Protein: CSVAGARGTGELFF.

This clonotype has at least ten counts. The rearrangement joins TRBV20-1 to TRBJ2-7; maybe TRBD2 (6 bases). This CDR3 has 14 amino acids. Per the germline V gene, CDR1 is DFQATT and CDR2 is SNEGSKA (reference sequence). Trimming stripped 6 bases from V and 1 base from J, with 16 bases between. This chain's CDR3 is CSAKVLAGSYEQYF. CDR3 bases: TGCAGTGCGAAGGTACTAGCCGGGTCCTACGAGCAGTACTTC.

This clonotype has a handful of counts. The chain links TRBV19 to TRBJ2-5, with 9 nucleotides matching TRBD2. The CDR3 totals 14 residues. Germline-derived CDR1 and CDR2 are LNHDA and SQIVND (reference sequence). After removal of 5 bases from V and 11 bases from J, the junction contained 12 bases not matched to a gene. DNA for the CDR3: TGTGCCAGTAGTCCCGGCCTAGCGGGGATGTTTCAGTACTTC. Translating gives CASSPGLAGMFQYF. Combining the CDR3 with reference TRBV19 and TRBJ2-5 gives the whole variable domain DGGITQSPKYLFRKEGQNVTLSCEQNLNHDAMYWYRQDPGQGLRLIYYSQIVNDFQKGDIAEGYSVSREKKESFPLTVTSAQKNPTAFYLCASSPGLAGMFQYFGPGTRLLVL.

This sequence joins TRBV7-2 and TRBJ2-6, with D hard to call. The CDR3 runs to 11 residues. Germline lookup yields CDR1 SGHTA and CDR2 FQGNSA. Between the trimmed V and J ends, which lost 5 bases and 9 bases, there was a span of 5 bases. CDR3 in DNA: TGTGCCAGCAGCCCCCACAACGTCCTGACTTTC. Translation gives CASSPHNVLTF.

The rearrangement joins TRBV2 to TRBJ1-6; D might be TRBD1 (5 bases). Trimming pared 2 bases from V and 8 bases from J, leaving 13 bases between. The CDR3 has 15 amino acids. Germline V gene sequence: CDR1 SNHLY, CDR2 FYNNEI. CDR3 amino acids: CASSERRGGDSPLHF. The CDR3 DNA follows: TGTGCCAGCAGTGAAAGAAGGGGCGGGGATTCACCCCTCCACTTT. The entire variable domain, with the rest obtained from reference TRBV2 and TRBJ1-6, is as follows: EPEVTQTPSHQVTQMGQEVILRCVPISNHLYFYWYRQILGQKVEFLVSFYNNEISEKSEIFDDQFSVERPDGSNFTLKIRSTKLEDSAMYFCASSERRGGDSPLHFGNGTRLTVT.